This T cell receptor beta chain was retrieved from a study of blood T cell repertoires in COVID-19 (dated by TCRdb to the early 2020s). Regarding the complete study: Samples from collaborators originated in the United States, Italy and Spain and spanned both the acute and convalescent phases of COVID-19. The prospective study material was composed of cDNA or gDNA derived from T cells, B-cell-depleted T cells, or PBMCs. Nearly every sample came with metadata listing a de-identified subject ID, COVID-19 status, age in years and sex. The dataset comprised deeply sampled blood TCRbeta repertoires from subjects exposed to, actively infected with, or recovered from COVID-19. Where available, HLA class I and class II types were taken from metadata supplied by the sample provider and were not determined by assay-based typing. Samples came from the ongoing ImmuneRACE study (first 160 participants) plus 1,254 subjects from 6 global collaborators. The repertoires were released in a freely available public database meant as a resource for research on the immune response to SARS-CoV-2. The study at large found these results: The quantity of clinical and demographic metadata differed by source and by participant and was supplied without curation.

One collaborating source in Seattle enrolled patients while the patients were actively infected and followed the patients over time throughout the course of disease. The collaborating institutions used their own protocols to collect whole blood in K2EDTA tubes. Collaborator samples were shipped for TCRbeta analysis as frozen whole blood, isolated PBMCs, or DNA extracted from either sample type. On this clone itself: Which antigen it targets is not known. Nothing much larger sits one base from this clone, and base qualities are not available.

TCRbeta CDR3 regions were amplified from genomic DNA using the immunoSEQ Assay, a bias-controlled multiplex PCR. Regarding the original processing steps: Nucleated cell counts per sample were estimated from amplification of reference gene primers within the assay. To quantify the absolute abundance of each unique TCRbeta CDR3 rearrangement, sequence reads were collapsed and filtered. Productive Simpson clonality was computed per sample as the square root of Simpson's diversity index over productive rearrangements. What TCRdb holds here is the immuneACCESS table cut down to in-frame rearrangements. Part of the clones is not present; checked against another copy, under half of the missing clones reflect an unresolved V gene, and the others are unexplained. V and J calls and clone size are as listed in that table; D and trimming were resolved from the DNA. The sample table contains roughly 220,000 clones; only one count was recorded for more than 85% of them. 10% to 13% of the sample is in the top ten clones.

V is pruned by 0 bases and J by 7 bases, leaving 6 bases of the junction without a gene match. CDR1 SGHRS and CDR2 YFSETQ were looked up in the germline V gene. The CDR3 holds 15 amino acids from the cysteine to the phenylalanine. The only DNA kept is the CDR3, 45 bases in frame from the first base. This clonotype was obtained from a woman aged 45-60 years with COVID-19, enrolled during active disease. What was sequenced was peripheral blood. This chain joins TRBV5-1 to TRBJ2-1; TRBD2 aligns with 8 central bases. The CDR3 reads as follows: CASSLATGGQNEQFF. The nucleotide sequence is TGCGCCAGCAGCTTGGCCACGGGGGGGCAGAATGAGCAGTTCTTC.